The present TCR beta chain was sequenced within a study of identical twins. This clonotype was seen a handful of times. The authors used template switching to add a universal primer site and gave cDNA unique molecular identifiers. TCRdb recomputed calls from the 5' RACE reads with MiXCR, one row per CDR3 protein. The sample records some 500,000 distinct CDR3 sequences, approximately 10% being singletons. The CDR3 spans 13 residues. Germline V gene data show CDR1 as MNHEY and CDR2 as SVGEGT. V gave up 0 bases and J gave up 7 bases, with 10 bases separating them. The same data also contributed to another study, on yellow fever vaccine responses in identical twins.

The V call is TRBV6-2 or TRBV6-3, the J call TRBJ2-7; tentatively, D is TRBD1 (5 bases). The sequenced sample consisted of PBMCs. This clonotype originated in a young woman in good health. CDR3 loop: CASSYSRAGEQYF. The CDR3 DNA reads as TGTGCCAGCAGTTACTCCAGGGCTGGAGAGCAGTACTTC.